The 5 T cell receptor beta chains listed next were all sequenced from one sample in a study of memory CD4+ T cells and cytomegalovirus serostatus. Clones were sequenced by immunoSEQ multiplex PCR, and TCRdb holds only the in-frame ones, with some missing. Of around 49,000 clones listed, 60% to 80% are singletons. The sort gate was single viable CD3+CD4+CD8-CD45RO+ cells for memory CD4+ T cells. Sequencing was performed on memory CD4+ T cells from blood. These receptors were obtained from an adult in good health and CMV-seronegative.

The chain links TRBV5-6 to TRBJ2-7; 7 bases fit TRBD1. Looked up from germline, CDR1 is SGHDT and CDR2 is YYEEEE. The length of the CDR3 is 16 residues. V gave up 4 bases and J gave up 1 base; unmatched junction bases: 11. DNA of the CDR3: TGTGCCAGCAGCGGTACAGGGGAAATAGCATCCTACGAGCAGTACTTC. This encodes CASSGTGEIASYEQYF.

The rearrangement joins TRBV5-6 to TRBJ2-7, with TRBD1 as a possible D gene (6 bases). V lost 2 bases to trimming and J lost 4 bases, with 10 bases between them. From germline, CDR1 is SGHDT and CDR2 YYEEEE. This CDR3 contains 13 residues. This chain's CDR3 is CASSLIQGYEQYF. For the CDR3, the DNA is TGTGCCAGCAGCTTAATACAGGGTTACGAGCAGTACTTC.

Concerning this clone: This sample includes further DNA sequences coding for the same CDR3. This rearrangement joins TRBV7-9 to TRBJ1-4; D remains unclear. The ends were cut back, 1 base at V and 1 base at J, with 10 bases in the middle. CDR3 size: 16 residues. Germline CDR1 SEHNR, CDR2 FQNEAQ (reference sequence). The CDR3 is CASSLGFRGTNEKLFF. The CDR3 DNA follows: TGTGCCAGCAGCTTAGGGTTTCGGGGAACTAATGAAAAACTGTTTTTT.

The chain combines TRBV18 with TRBJ2-7, with TRBD2 matching over 8 bases. Germline V gene sequence: CDR1 KGHSH, CDR2 LQKENI. After removal of 2 bases from V and 7 bases from J, the junction contained 7 bases not matched to a gene. The CDR3 has 14 residues. CDR3 bases: TGTGCCAGCTCACCAGGACTAGCCGGGAGAGAGCAGTACTTC. It specifies CASSPGLAGREQYF.

The chain employs TRBV6-1 and TRBJ2-7, with 10 bases that match TRBD1. Trimming took 6 bases from V and 2 from J; bases not matched to a gene: 7. This CDR3 spans 15 amino acids. CDR1 and CDR2 from the germline V gene are MNHNS and SASEGT. The CDR3 nucleotides are TGTGCCAGCAGAATAGGACAGGGGGGAGCCTACGAGCAGTACTTC. Translating gives CASRIGQGGAYEQYF.